This T cell receptor (beta chain) was identified during a study of T-cell reconstitution after alpha-beta-depleted transplantation in children. This clonotype showed up just a few times. This sample's TCRbeta library carried unique molecular identifier barcodes. TCRdb re-analysed the PCR reads in MiXCR, keeping a single row per CDR3 protein. The table shows a few hundred thousand distinct CDR3 sequences, with roughly a tenth occurring only once. The length of the CDR3 is 16 residues. Unmatched junction bases numbered 12, after V lost 5 bases and J lost 2 bases. The TCR originated in a human donor who donated a stem cell graft to a child with acute myeloid leukemia. The material was PBMCs from the stem cell graft donor, obtained from the stem cell graft. The chain is built from TRBV12-3 or TRBV12-4 and TRBJ2-7, with 7 bases lining up with TRBD2. Here the CDR3 DNA reads TGTGCCAGCAGTACCCAGATTGGGGAGGGGACCTACGAGCAGTACTTC. This gives the protein CASSTQIGEGTYEQYF.